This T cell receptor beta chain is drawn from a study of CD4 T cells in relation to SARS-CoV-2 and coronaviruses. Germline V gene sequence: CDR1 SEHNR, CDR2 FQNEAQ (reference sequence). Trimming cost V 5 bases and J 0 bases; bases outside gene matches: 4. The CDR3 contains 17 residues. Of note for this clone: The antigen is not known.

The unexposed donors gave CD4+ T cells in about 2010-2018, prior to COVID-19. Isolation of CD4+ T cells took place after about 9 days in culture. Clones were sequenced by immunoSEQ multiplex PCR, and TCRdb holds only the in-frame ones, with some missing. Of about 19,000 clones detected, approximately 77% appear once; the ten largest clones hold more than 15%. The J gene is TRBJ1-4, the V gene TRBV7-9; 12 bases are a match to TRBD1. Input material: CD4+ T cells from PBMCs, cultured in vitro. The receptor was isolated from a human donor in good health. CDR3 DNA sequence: TGTGCCAGCAGCCCGGGGACAGGGGGCACAACTAATGAAAAACTGTTTTTT. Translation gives CASSPGTGGTTNEKLFF.